What follows are 26 T cell receptor beta chains derived from one specimen sequenced in a study of breast tumors, draining lymph nodes, adjacent tissues. Samples came from axillary lymph nodes draining the breast cancer. Via MiXCR, TCRdb re-called the multiplex PCR reads, giving one row per CDR3 protein. Of 200,000 or so distinct CDR3 sequences listed, around 29% are singletons. The sample taken for sequencing was axillary lymph node tissue. The origin of the receptors is a female donor with breast cancer. Some clones in this sample may be carry-over from other donors' samples.

The chain employs TRBV7-2 and TRBJ2-7; tentatively, D is TRBD2 (5 bases). The CDR3 runs to 14 residues. Germline V gene data show CDR1 as SGHTA and CDR2 as FQGNSA. Trimming removed 5 bases from V and 2 bases from J, with 13 bases in between. CDR3 nucleotides: TGTGCCAGCAGCCGTCTCCCGGGAACCTACGAGCAGTACTTC. It yields the protein CASSRLPGTYEQYF.

Many counts were recorded for this clonotype. This chain links TRBV20-1 with TRBJ1-5; TRBD1 might be the D (5 bases). Germline CDR1 DFQATT, CDR2 SNEGSKA (reference sequence). V lost 3 bases and J lost 3, with 9 bases in between. This CDR3 comprises 13 residues. Here the CDR3 DNA reads TGCAGTGCTAGGAGACAGCTCAATCAGCCCCAGCATTTT. It codes for CSARRQLNQPQHF.

The chain links TRBV27 to TRBJ2-6, with TRBD2 as a possible D gene (6 bases). V was cut by 8 bases and J by 0 bases, with 20 bases left in between. Germline assignment: CDR1 MNHEY and CDR2 SMNVEV (reference sequence). The CDR3 is 18 residues long. CDR3 DNA sequence: TGTGCCAGCTCTGCGGGGAGTGGGACCTGCTCTGGGGCCAACGTCCTGACTTTC. Protein product: CASSAGSGTCSGANVLTF.

This clonotype turned up a few times. An end of the junction differs from the germline gene, which may be a read error. This sequence joins TRBV4-2 and TRBJ1-6; 7 bases line up with TRBD1. In germline, CDR1 is LGHNA, CDR2 YNFKEQ. The CDR3 spans 17 residues. As DNA, the CDR3 is TGTGCCAGCAGCAAAGAATTCAGGGGGGGAAGTAATTCACCCCTCCACTTT. Its translation: CASSKEFRGGSNSPLHF.

The count of this clonotype is one. The rearrangement links TRBV24-1 to TRBJ1-5, with D perhaps matching TRBD1 (5 bases). CDR3 length: 19 residues. V was shortened by 12 bases and J by 0 bases, with 29 bases between the two germline ends. Germline V gives CDR1 KGHDR, CDR2 SFDVKD. The CDR3 DNA is TGTGCCGAGGGACTAGCGGGAGGGGTCAGGATCAATAGCAATCAGCCCCAGCATTTT. This sequence encodes CAEGLAGGVRINSNQPQHF.

This clonotype was seen at least ten times. The chain links TRBV7-9 to TRBJ1-2; maybe TRBD1 (6 bases). Germline CDR1 and CDR2: SEHNR and FQNEAQ (reference sequence). The CDR3 is made up of 14 amino acids. Between the trimmed V and J ends, which lost 4 bases and 6 bases, there was a span of 15 bases. The CDR3: CASSSGGTRNGYTF. CDR3 nucleotides: TGTGCCAGCAGCTCCGGGGGGACACGCAATGGCTACACCTTC.

This clonotype came up many times. The chain couples TRBV20-1 to TRBJ1-2; D is undetermined. Per germline, CDR1 DFQATT and CDR2 SNEGSKA (reference sequence). V dropped 3 bases and J dropped 4 bases, with 18 bases sitting between them. The CDR3 runs to 15 residues. The CDR3 DNA sequence: TGCAGTGCTAGTTTGGCGTCAGGTTATAGCTATGGCTACACCTTC. Translation: CSASLASGYSYGYTF.

This clonotype was detected ten times or more. This chain connects TRBV20-1 to TRBJ2-3; 9 bases fit TRBD2. From germline, CDR1 is DFQATT and CDR2 SNEGSKA (reference sequence). The CDR3 runs 15 residues. The V gene end was trimmed by 1 base and the J gene end by 5 bases; junction bases not matched to a gene: 7. DNA for the CDR3: TGCAGTGCTAGAGTTGCGGGGGGGCCCCAAGATACGCAGTATTTT. As protein: CSARVAGGPQDTQYF.

This clonotype was recorded many times. V usage is TRBV7-2 and J usage is TRBJ1-2, with 10 bases matching TRBD1. V trimming: 5 bases; J trimming: 6 bases; junction bases outside the gene matches: 9. Germline CDR1 SGHTA, CDR2 FQGNSA. The CDR3 contains 15 residues. In DNA form, the CDR3 reads TGTGCCAGCAGCCCGAGGACAGGGGGGGTACATGGCTACACCTTC. Its protein product is CASSPRTGGVHGYTF.

This clonotype has a single count. A junction boundary mismatches the germline segment, possibly from a read error. This chain links TRBV9 with TRBJ2-7; 8 bases fit TRBD2. This CDR3 region has 14 residues. The V gene's germline CDR1 is SGDLS and CDR2 YYNGEE. CDR3 protein: CASSPPAGAYEQSF. The CDR3 nucleotides are TGTGCCAGCAGCCCCCCAGCGGGGGCCTACGAGCAGTCCTTC.

This clonotype was observed at least ten times. This sequence joins TRBV9 and TRBJ1-4; 8 nucleotides align to TRBD1. Trimming took 0 bases from V and 8 from J; bases not matched to a gene: 3. Per the germline V gene, CDR1 is SGDLS and CDR2 is YYNGEE. CDR3 length: 14 amino acids. The CDR3 spells CASSVGQGWEKLFF. CDR3 bases: TGTGCCAGCAGCGTAGGACAGGGGTGGGAAAAACTGTTTTTT.

Comment on this clonotype: A read error is possible here, since a much larger clone lies one base away. The chain is built from TRBV18 and TRBJ1-6; 8 bases agree with TRBD1. This CDR3 comprises 15 residues. Per germline, CDR1 KGHSH and CDR2 LQKENI. As DNA, the CDR3 is TGTGCCAGCTCACCACAGACAGGGGCCAATTCACCCTTCCACTTT. Translating it yields CASSPQTGANSPFHF.

With respect to this clonotype: A much larger clone sits a single nucleotide away, making a read error possible. J is TRBJ1-2 and V is TRBV20-1, with D perhaps matching TRBD1 (5 bases). Germline CDR1 and CDR2: DFQATT and SNEGSKA (reference sequence). This CDR3 comprises 14 residues. CDR3 sequence reads: CSARGDLGDSGHTF. The CDR3 DNA follows: TGCAGTGCTAGAGGGGACCTAGGGGACTCTGGCCACACCTTC.

About this clonotype: The conserved closing phenylalanine or tryptophan is absent in this CDR3, likely reflecting a read error. The DNA is left out, because the CDR3 cannot be placed on it with certainty; the CDR3 is given as TCRdb lists it. J is TRBJ1-4 and V is TRBV2; the D call in the table, TRBD1, was not verified against the DNA. Germline loops: CDR1 SNHLY, CDR2 FYNNEI. The CDR3 comprises 8 residues, both ends counted. The chain's CDR3 is CASSGGQG.

This clonotype was seen more than once but under ten times. V is TRBV11-2 and J is TRBJ1-1; D is undetermined. Trimming shortened V by 0 bases and J by 4 bases, and 9 bases separated the two germline ends. The CDR3 spans 14 residues. Germline assignment: CDR1 SGHAT and CDR2 FQNNGV. This chain's CDR3 is CASSLEGLITEAFF. The DNA for the CDR3 is TGTGCCAGCAGCTTAGAAGGACTGATCACTGAAGCTTTCTTT.

This clonotype was observed many times. This chain uses TRBV20-1 with TRBJ1-5; TRBD1 matches 7 bases. Germline assignment: CDR1 DFQATT and CDR2 SNEGSKA (reference sequence). The CDR3 runs 13 residues. Germline trimming cut 4 bases from V and 5 bases from J; bases unmatched to any gene: 5. In DNA form, the CDR3 reads TGCAGTGCTACTTCACAGGGGTATCAGCCCCAGCATTTT. This translates into CSATSQGYQPQHF.

The J gene is TRBJ1-1, the V gene TRBV7-8; no reliable D call. Between the trimmed V and J ends, which lost 5 bases and 2 bases, there was a span of 21 bases. This CDR3 is 17 amino acids long. The V gene's germline CDR1 is SGHVS and CDR2 FQNEAQ. The CDR3 nucleotides read TGTGCCAGCAGCCAACGCCGAAACCGTCTGGATAACACTGAAGCTTTCTTT. This encodes CASSQRRNRLDNTEAFF.

For this clonotype: A much larger clone lies one base from this, so it may be a read error. This chain uses TRBV30 with TRBJ2-1; 12 nucleotides line up with TRBD2. Trimming at V came to 7 bases and at J to 9 bases, leaving 7 bases not matched to a gene. The CDR3 is 13 amino acids. Germline CDR1 is GTSNPN and CDR2 is SVGIG (reference sequence). The CDR3 loop is CASQGLAGSEQFF. In DNA form, the CDR3 reads TGTGCCTCCCAAGGACTAGCGGGAAGTGAGCAGTTCTTC.

This clonotype has a handful of counts. A much larger clonotype is one base distant, so this may be a read error. The chain uses TRBV6-5 and TRBJ2-3; TRBD1 might be the D (6 bases). The CDR3 is made up of 14 amino acids. The germline V gene has CDR1 MNHEY and CDR2 SVGAGI. The V end was cut by 2 bases, the J end by 6 bases, with 12 bases between. CDR3: CASSYDFRGDTQYF. For the CDR3, the DNA is TGTGCCAGCAGTTACGACTTTAGGGGGGATACGCAGTATTTT.

About this clonotype: Given a much more abundant clone one base away, this may be a read error. The chain uses TRBV14 and TRBJ2-7; TRBD1 is a possible D gene (6 bases). The CDR3 is 17 residues long. Germline lookup yields CDR1 SGHDN and CDR2 FVKESK. V lost 3 bases and J 6 bases, leaving 24 bases between the germline ends. This CDR3 is CASSHITTGSTYSEQYF. The CDR3 DNA sequence: TGTGCCAGCAGCCATATAACGACAGGCTCGACCTACTCCGAGCAGTACTTC.

This clonotype was recorded at least ten times. The rearrangement uses TRBV6-5 and TRBJ1-2, with D possibly TRBD1 on 6 matching bases. The V end was cut by 2 bases, the J end by 0 bases, with 10 bases between. This CDR3 contains 15 residues. Germline-derived CDR1 and CDR2 are MNHEY and SVGAGI. In DNA form, the CDR3 reads TGTGCCAGCAGTTACGCGACAGGAGCTAACTATGGCTACACCTTC. Encoded protein: CASSYATGANYGYTF.

This clonotype was found many times. The chain couples TRBV6-5 to TRBJ2-1; 8 bases align to TRBD2. V lost 5 bases to trimming and J lost 12 bases; unmatched junction nucleotides: 15. The CDR3 has 15 amino acids. The germline gives CDR1 MNHEY, CDR2 SVGAGI. The CDR3 here is CASSLLAGNPQAQFF. CDR3 bases: TGTGCCAGCAGTCTCCTAGCGGGCAATCCCCAAGCGCAGTTCTTC.

In this sample, this clonotype turned up many times. The chain recombines TRBV7-2 with TRBJ1-5; 7 positions match TRBD1. The V gene's germline CDR1 is SGHTA and CDR2 FQGNSA. CDR3 length: 15 residues. The V segment lost 5 bases and the J segment 7 bases; nucleotides outside the gene matches: 11. The CDR3, as DNA: TGTGCCAGCAGCACCCAACAGGGGCCGGGGCAGCCCCAGCATTTT. Amino acid sequence: CASSTQQGPGQPQHF.

Worth noting for this clonotype: A read error is possible here, since a much larger clone lies one base away. The rearrangement links TRBV6-1 to TRBJ1-2, with D hard to call. The CDR3 totals 15 residues. V was clipped by 1 base and J by 6 bases, with 15 bases between them. Germline CDR1 MNHNS, CDR2 SASEGT. This CDR3 is CASSEGPEKRHGYTF. The CDR3 nucleotides read TGTGCCAGCAGTGAAGGGCCAGAGAAGCGCCATGGCTACACCTTC.

This clonotype was counted a few times. This may be a read error, as it is one base from a much larger clone. J is TRBJ2-7 and V is TRBV6-6; unclear D gene. V lost 7 bases and J lost 0, with 13 bases in between. Germline V gene lookup returns CDR1 MNHNY and CDR2 SVGAGI (reference sequence). The CDR3 totals 14 residues. In DNA, the CDR3 is TGTGCCAGCAAACCCAGATCATCCTCCTACGAGCAGTACTTC. Amino acids: CASKPRSSSYEQYF.

J is TRBJ2-7 and V is TRBV6-1; TRBD1 aligns across 8 bases. The CDR3 sequence is 15 residues long. Trimming cost V 5 bases and J 2 bases; bases outside gene matches: 8. Germline V gene lookup returns CDR1 MNHNS and CDR2 SASEGT. This chain's CDR3 is CASSQTGVDAYEQYF. The DNA for the CDR3 is TGTGCCAGCAGTCAGACAGGGGTTGATGCCTACGAGCAGTACTTC.